This T cell receptor beta chain was sequenced in a study of T-cell memory formation after mild COVID-19 (dated by TCRdb to the early 2020s). Regarding the research as a whole: Most TCR sequence clusters were specific to one of the two donors. In a couple of donors, T-cell clones that expanded and contracted after mild COVID-19 were tracked by sequencing TCRalpha and TCRbeta repertoires over time. Two young, previously healthy adult volunteers made up the cohort, one male and one female.

For sequencing, an Illumina NovaSeq 6000 was employed. cDNA libraries for TCRalpha and TCRbeta were prepared by 5'RACE using constant-segment primers, with sample barcodes and unique molecular identifiers added. RNA was extracted from every sample with Trizol reagent. Amplification of the libraries took two PCR steps, and the second step added a second sample barcode plus Illumina TruSeq adapters. Sequencing of the libraries was done on an Illumina NovaSeq, producing 2 x 150 bp paired-end reads. In the original analysis: With migec v1.2.7, reads were demultiplexed and then collapsed into UMI-guided consensus sequences. Using mixcr v2.1.11, UMI consensuses were aligned to TRA and TRB V and J templates and then assembled into clonotypes. A clonotype was counted as expanded or contracted only when both edgeR and NoisET called the clonotype significant, with the noise models trained on biological replicates. edgeR calls used a false discovery rate-adjusted p below 0.01 and a log2 fold-change threshold of 1. As an exploratory analysis of dynamics, PCA with hierarchical clustering was applied to max-normalized trajectories of the 1000 most abundant clonotypes. Separately sequenced CD4+ and CD8+ repertoires were used to assign a CD4 or CD8 phenotype to each responding clone. TCRdb's own reprocessing of the public reads used fastp at Q25 and MiXCR and kept productive beta chains. Rows with one shared CDR3 protein collapse into an entry with the most common genes and DNA. These V and J calls derive from TCRdb rather than the authors' analysis. The sample has some 350,000 distinct CDR3 sequences on record, 13% of them singletons. The ten largest account for 20% to 25% of the sample.

In regard to this clonotype: The target of this receptor is not known. Per-base qualities were not stored, and no clone one base away is much larger.

CDR1 SGHRS and CDR2 YFSETQ were looked up in the germline V gene. The germline ends are 14 bases apart after V is trimmed by 0 bases and J by 5 bases. The CDR3 covers 15 residues, taking in both the cysteine and the phenylalanine. This entry keeps only the CDR3 DNA: 45 bases, framed from base 1. Ficoll-Paque density gradient centrifugation was used to isolate PBMCs. Points the paper makes about the study in general: Contracting CD4+ clones turned up mainly in the CM and EM memory subsets, whereas EMRA was where CD8+ clones were enriched. Only two mild cases were covered in the study, and larger cohorts including severe cases with pre-infection samples were considered necessary. SARS-CoV-2 specificity was not confirmed for the second-wave clones peaking on day 37. Some responding clones were detected in pre-infection memory, which suggested that pre-existing cross-reactive memory T cells had joined the SARS-CoV-2 response. Clones that contracted from day 15 to 85 showed balanced CD4/CD8 phenotypes, whereas a second wave of clones that expanded from day 15 to 37 leaned towards CD4+.

The sequence was collected from a man between 18 and 35 years old who had mild COVID-19 (a few samples of this study predate the infection). The sample titles of this study are shuffled in the database, so cell type and time point are left out; the donor was told from shared clones. Recombination joined TRBV5-1 with TRBJ2-5; the D gene is perhaps TRBD1, from 5 matching bases. Specimen: PBMCs or a T cell subset sorted from them (not recorded which). In nucleotide form, the sequence is TGCGCCAGCAGCTTGGCCTCCAGGGCTGGGGAGACCCAGTACTTC. Translated, it reads CASSLASRAGETQYF.